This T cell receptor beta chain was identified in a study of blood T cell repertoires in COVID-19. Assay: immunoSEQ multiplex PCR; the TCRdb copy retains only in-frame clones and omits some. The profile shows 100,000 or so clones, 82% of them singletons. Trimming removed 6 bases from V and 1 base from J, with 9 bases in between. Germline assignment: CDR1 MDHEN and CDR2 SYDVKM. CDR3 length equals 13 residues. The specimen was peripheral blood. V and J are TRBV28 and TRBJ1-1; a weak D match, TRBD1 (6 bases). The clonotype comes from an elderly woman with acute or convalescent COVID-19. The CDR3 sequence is CASRGAGNTEAFF. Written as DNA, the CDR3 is TGTGCCAGCAGGGGGGCAGGGAACACTGAAGCTTTCTTT.